This entry is about one TCR beta chain. This sample stems from a study of blood T cell repertoires in COVID-19. CDR3 length: 13 residues. With 0 bases clipped from V and 6 bases from J, the junction kept 0 bases outside the gene matches. Germline lookup yields CDR1 SGDLS and CDR2 YYNGEE. In the authors' methods: Amplification of reference gene primers provided the estimated nucleated cell counts. Sequencing was performed with immunoSEQ multiplex PCR; in TCRdb, only in-frame clones are kept and a portion is missing. The V and J calls and clone size are taken from that table; D and trimming were inferred from the DNA. The table includes 42,000 or so clones, under 80% detected once.

Sequenced input: peripheral blood. The source is an elderly man with acute or convalescent COVID-19. The chain links TRBV9 to TRBJ1-2, with 9 bases identical to TRBD1. The CDR3 nucleotides read TGTGCCAGCAGCGTAGACAGGGGGCATGGCTACACCTTC. It translates to CASSVDRGHGYTF.